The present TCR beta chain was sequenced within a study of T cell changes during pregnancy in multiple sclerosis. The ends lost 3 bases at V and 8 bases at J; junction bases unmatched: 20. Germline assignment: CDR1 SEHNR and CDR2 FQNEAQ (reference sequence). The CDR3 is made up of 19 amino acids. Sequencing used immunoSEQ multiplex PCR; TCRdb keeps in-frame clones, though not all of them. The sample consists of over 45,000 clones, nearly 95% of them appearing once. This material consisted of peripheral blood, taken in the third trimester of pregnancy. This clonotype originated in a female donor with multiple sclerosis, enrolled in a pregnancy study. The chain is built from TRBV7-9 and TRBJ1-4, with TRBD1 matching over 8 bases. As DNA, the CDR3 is TGTGCCAGCAGCTTTGTTCCGGACAGGGTGTTGTTGGGTTGGGAAAAACTGTTTTTT. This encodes CASSFVPDRVLLGWEKLFF.